The source of this TCR beta chain is a study of T-cell memory formation after mild COVID-19. On the study more broadly: TCR clusters were mostly confined to one donor each. Whole-study results and caveats: There was no confirmation that second-wave clones peaking on day 37 were SARS-CoV-2 specific. Most CD4+ clones that shrank were in CM and EM, while CD8+ ones turned up in EMRA.

Researchers used 5'RACE with constant-segment primers to make TCR alpha and TCR beta cDNA libraries that carry sample barcodes and UMIs. TCRdb re-called the 5' RACE reads through MiXCR, storing one row per CDR3 protein. Counted here are 110,000 or so distinct CDR3 sequences, about a fifth occurring once; the ten biggest clones make up roughly 37%. The CDR3 runs 16 residues. Trimming pared 2 bases from V and 5 bases from J, leaving 16 bases between. Germline V gene lookup returns CDR1 MNHEY and CDR2 SVGEGT. This clonotype showed up just a few times. Its target is unknown. Sequenced material: PBMCs or a T cell subset sorted from them (not recorded which). The gene calls are TRBV6-2 or TRBV6-3 and TRBJ1-5, with TRBD1 as a possible D gene (5 bases). The TCR sequence derives from a man aged 18 to 30 who had mild COVID-19 (a few samples of this study predate the infection). Cell type and time point are not known. DNA for the CDR3: TGTGCCAGCAGTTACAGTAGACAGCTCCGAGATCAGCCCCAGCATTTT. Translation gives CASSYSRQLRDQPQHF.